Presented here are 9 T cell receptor beta chains from one specimen sequenced in a study of T cells in Graves' hyperthyroidism and ophthalmopathy. RNA transcripts served as the template for amplifying TCR beta CDR3 regions. In the first-round RT-PCR of the TCR CDR3, the HTBI primer set was used. TCRdb re-derived calls from the multiplex PCR reads in MiXCR, one entry per CDR3 protein. The sample comprises roughly 420,000 distinct CDR3 sequences, approximately 14% of which are singletons, and approximately 7.5% rests with the top ten. Sequencing input: blood. The receptors originated from a woman younger than 30 with Graves' hyperthyroidism.

Ten or more counts support this clonotype. The V call is TRBV3-1, the J call TRBJ2-2; 8 bases map to TRBD2. CDR3 length: 16 residues. V was pared by 1 base and J by 1 base, with 2 bases of the junction left unmatched. In germline, CDR1 is LGHDT, CDR2 YNNKEL (reference sequence). The CDR3 nucleotides are TGTGCCAGCAGCCAAGTTGCGGGGGGGAACACCGGGGAGCTGTTTTTT. It codes for CASSQVAGGNTGELFF.

The sample holds many counts of this clonotype. The chain links TRBV5-1 to TRBJ2-3; TRBD2 agrees at 11 bases. The CDR3 has 14 amino acids. The J segment lost 6 bases and the V segment lost 7 bases, leaving 7 bases of the junction unmatched. The germline gives CDR1 SGHRS, CDR2 YFSETQ. Written as DNA, the CDR3 is TGCGCCAGCTGTAGCGGGGGGGCCTTGGATACGCAGTATTTT. It translates to CASCSGGALDTQYF.

There are many counts of this clonotype. This chain links TRBV18 with TRBJ1-1; D is unclear. The V and J ends lost 2 bases and 8 bases respectively, with 15 bases between them. Per the germline V gene, CDR1 is KGHSH and CDR2 is LQKENI. This CDR3 has 14 amino acids. CDR3 coding DNA: TGTGCCAGCTCACCATTATCCATCGCTGCCGAAGCTTTCTTT. It translates to CASSPLSIAAEAFF.

V and J are TRBV24-1 and TRBJ2-1, with TRBD1 matching over 7 bases. Germline CDR1 is KGHDR and CDR2 is SFDVKD. The CDR3 consists of 13 residues. After removal of 3 bases from V and 11 bases from J, the junction contained 6 bases not matched to a gene. As DNA, the CDR3 is TGTGCCACCAGTGATCATCGAGGGGGCCAGCAGTTCTTC. It yields the protein CATSDHRGGQQFF.

This chain links TRBV12-3 or TRBV12-4 with TRBJ2-5; D is possibly TRBD2 (6 bases). There are 15 residues in the CDR3. Trimming cost V 6 bases and J 4 bases, with 18 bases left between them. The CDR3 loop reads CASRASGGTGETQYF. CDR3 bases: TGTGCCAGCAGGGCATCTGGCGGGACGGGAGAGACCCAGTACTTC.

This clonotype was seen at least ten times. CDR3 nucleotide sequence: TGTGCCAGCAGCTTACAGATAGCGGGGGCCTACAATGAGCAGTTCTTC. This gives the protein CASSLQIAGAYNEQFF. The chain combines TRBV7-3 with TRBJ2-1; 9 bases line up with TRBD2. CDR3 length equals 16 residues. The V and J ends lost 2 bases and 2 bases, in that order; junction bases with no gene match: 4. Germline V gene data show CDR1 as SGHTA and CDR2 as FQGTGA.

This clonotype appeared many times. The gene calls are TRBV7-9 and TRBJ2-3, with 12 bases matching TRBD2. CDR1 SEHNR and CDR2 FQNEAQ come from the germline V gene (reference sequence). The length of the CDR3 is 15 residues. Unmatched junction bases numbered 4, after V lost 2 bases and J lost 7 bases. The CDR3 nucleotides are TGTGCCAGCAGCTTAACTAGCGGGGGGCACCATACGCAGTATTTT. Its translation: CASSLTSGGHHTQYF.

This clonotype was picked up many times. The chain uses TRBV12-3 or TRBV12-4 and TRBJ1-2; no clear D gene. Trimming removed 6 bases from V and 0 bases from J, with 23 bases in between. The CDR3 consists of 18 residues. CDR3 bases: TGTGCCAGCAGCCATCCAACACCCGAGGGAATCTCTAACTATGGCTACACCTTC. It yields the protein CASSHPTPEGISNYGYTF.

V and J are TRBV25-1 and TRBJ2-1; TRBD2 agrees at 9 bases. CDR1 and CDR2 (germline): MGHDK, SYGVNS. The CDR3 spans 14 residues. Trimming removed 3 bases from V and 8 bases from J; junction bases left unmatched: 5. The CDR3 bases are TGTGCCAGCAGTGAGGCGGGAGGGCCACATGAGCAGTTCTTC. It is translated as CASSEAGGPHEQFF.